There are a few counts of the clone carrying this T cell receptor beta chain. After removal of 1 base from V and 2 bases from J, the junction contained 6 bases not matched to a gene. Germline V lookup: CDR1 LGHNA, CDR2 YSLEER. This CDR3 contains 17 residues. The data were obtained in a study of blood T cells in healthy people across ages. Combining a sample-barcoded 5' primer with a J-beta primer mix, a second PCR ran for roughly 7 to 12 cycles. A template-switch adaptor that had 12 random nucleotides put a tag on each cDNA molecule. MiXCR was run by TCRdb on the 5' RACE reads, yielding one entry per CDR3 protein. Seen here are 850,000 to 1,100,000 distinct CDR3 sequences, about two fifths observed once, and the top ten hold around 12%.

V gene TRBV4-3 combines with J gene TRBJ1-4, with TRBD1 matching over 8 bases. Sequencing was carried out using blood. This clonotype originated in a man aged 18 to 29 in good health. CDR3 nucleotide sequence: TGCGCCAGCAGCCAAGTAGGCAGGGGGCCTACTAATGAAAAACTGTTTTTT. Protein: CASSQVGRGPTNEKLFF.